This entry lists 30 T cell receptor beta chains sequenced from one sample in a study of CD4 T cells in relation to SARS-CoV-2 and coronaviruses. Clones were sequenced by immunoSEQ multiplex PCR, and TCRdb holds only the in-frame ones, with some missing. The table includes approximately 17,000 clones, 70% to 80% detected once. Unexposed donor CD4+ T cells date from about 2011-2018, before the COVID-19 pandemic. Isolation of CD4+ T cells took place after about eleven days in culture. Antigen specificity for these receptors is unknown. The sample was CD4+ T cells from PBMCs, cultured in vitro. The source of these receptors is a human donor in good health.

The chain couples TRBV11-3 to TRBJ2-2, with D possibly TRBD1 on 6 matching bases. The CDR3 loop spans 14 amino acids. Germline V gene data show CDR1 as SGHNT and CDR2 as YENEEA. V was cut by 6 bases and J by 1 base, with 9 bases left in between. As DNA, the CDR3 is TGTGCCAGCAGGGCGACAGGGAACACCGGGGAGCTGTTTTTT. It codes for CASRATGNTGELFF.

V and J are TRBV4-1 and TRBJ1-4; no definite D call. CDR1 and CDR2 from the germline V gene are MGHRA and YSYEKL. The CDR3 length is 12 residues. Trimming removed 0 bases at V and 11 bases at J, with 7 bases between. The DNA of the CDR3 is TGCGCCAGCAGCCAAGATCCCCCCAAACTGTTTTTT. Translating gives CASSQDPPKLFF.

This sequence joins TRBV9 and TRBJ2-5; the match to TRBD2 covers 8 bases. There are 13 residues in the CDR3. J gave up 3 bases and V 4 bases, and 2 bases lay outside the gene matches. Germline V gene data show CDR1 as SGDLS and CDR2 as YYNGEE. The CDR3 DNA reads TGTGCCAGCAGCCGGGGGGGAGAAGAGACCCAGTACTTC. As protein: CASSRGGEETQYF.

This clone was seen only once. The chain is built from TRBV27 and TRBJ1-1, with unresolved D. The CDR3 covers 15 residues. Germline V gene lookup returns CDR1 MNHEY and CDR2 SMNVEV (reference sequence). Trimming left V 2 bases short and J 5 bases short, with 15 bases between. Here the CDR3 reads CASSLVAVRKTEAFF. The CDR3 DNA follows: TGTGCCAGCAGTTTAGTGGCAGTGAGAAAAACTGAAGCTTTCTTT.

The rearrangement links TRBV10-3 to TRBJ2-5; D unclear. Trimming stripped 2 bases from V and 5 bases from J, with 3 bases between. The CDR3 consists of 11 residues. Per germline, CDR1 ENHRY and CDR2 SYGVKD. This CDR3 is CAISERETQYF. In nucleotides, the CDR3 is TGTGCCATCAGTGAGAGGGAGACCCAGTACTTC.

V and J are TRBV7-3 and TRBJ1-1; D is undetermined. Trimming left V 2 bases short and J 1 base short, with 5 bases between. This CDR3 has 13 residues. Germline assignment: CDR1 SGHTA and CDR2 FQGTGA. CDR3 loop: CASSLSQNTEAFF. The CDR3 DNA reads as TGTGCCAGCAGCTTATCACAGAACACTGAAGCTTTCTTT.

The J gene is TRBJ2-7, the V gene TRBV24-1, with D possibly TRBD2 on 6 matching bases. Trimming took 9 bases from V and 2 from J, leaving 13 bases between them. The CDR3 is made up of 13 amino acids. CDR1 is KGHDR, CDR2 SFDVKD, per germline. In DNA, the CDR3 is TGTGCCACCCCTGCGGGGTTTGCCTACGAGCAGTACTTC. Translated: CATPAGFAYEQYF.

This clone was found a few times. The J gene is TRBJ1-6, the V gene TRBV2, with D unresolved. V lost 4 bases and J 0 bases, leaving 19 bases between the germline ends. The V gene's germline CDR1 is SNHLY and CDR2 FYNNEI. This CDR3 spans 19 amino acids. The CDR3 region has the DNA TGTGCCAGCAGTGGAATTCCCGTTATAGGAGACTCCTATAATTCACCCCTCCACTTT. This sequence encodes CASSGIPVIGDSYNSPLHF.

A single count supports this clone. This chain joins TRBV2 and TRBJ1-1; D remains unclear. V shed 5 bases and J shed 10 bases, with 17 bases lying between them. There are 13 residues in the CDR3. Germline assignment: CDR1 SNHLY and CDR2 FYNNEI. The CDR3 reads CASSYGAEGVAFF. The CDR3 DNA is TGTGCCAGCAGTTATGGAGCCGAAGGAGTAGCTTTCTTT.

This sequence joins TRBV19 and TRBJ2-2, with TRBD2 as a possible D gene (6 bases). V lost 11 bases to trimming and J lost 7 bases, with 14 bases between them. The CDR3 contains 12 residues. The germline gives CDR1 LNHDA, CDR2 SQIVND (reference sequence). The CDR3 sequence is CAGGTSGGELFF. Written as DNA, the CDR3 is TGTGCCGGGGGGACCTCGGGCGGGGAGCTGTTTTTT. Together with reference TRBV19 and TRBJ2-2, the CDR3 gives the full variable domain: DGGITQSPKYLFRKEGQNVTLSCEQNLNHDAMYWYRQDPGQGLRLIYYSQIVNDFQKGDIAEGYSVSREKKESFPLTVTSAQKNPTAFYLCAGGTSGGELFFGEGSRLTVL.

The table lists this clone with a few counts. The chain uses TRBV4-2 and TRBJ2-6; tentatively, D is TRBD1 (6 bases). The CDR3 is made up of 16 amino acids. The V and J ends lost 5 bases and 1 base respectively, with 12 bases between them. Germline lookup yields CDR1 LGHNA and CDR2 YNFKEQ. The CDR3 coding sequence is TGTGCCAGCAGCGGTAACACAGGGTCTGGGGCCAACGTCCTGACTTTC. It specifies CASSGNTGSGANVLTF.

This clone was seen only a few times. This chain uses TRBV2 with TRBJ2-1, with 10 bases matching TRBD1. The CDR3 contains 19 residues. The V gene end was trimmed by 5 bases and the J gene end by 1 base; junction bases not matched to a gene: 14. CDR1 and CDR2 from the germline V gene are SNHLY and FYNNEI. CDR3 protein: CASSWDRGLLGDSYNEQFF. Here the CDR3 DNA reads TGTGCCAGCAGTTGGGACAGGGGACTTCTCGGGGATTCCTACAATGAGCAGTTCTTC.

The chain has TRBV10-2 and TRBJ2-5; perhaps TRBD2 as D (6 bases). This CDR3 has 14 amino acids. The germline CDR1 and CDR2 sequences are WSHSY and SAAADI. V was pared by 6 bases and J by 0 bases, with 11 bases between. The CDR3 here is CASRGTPYQETQYF. CDR3 in DNA: TGCGCCAGCAGAGGGACTCCTTACCAAGAGACCCAGTACTTC.

The chain combines TRBV5-1 with TRBJ2-7; 8 positions match TRBD1. The CDR3 length is 16 residues. Unmatched junction bases numbered 8, after V lost 0 bases and J lost 3 bases. The germline gives CDR1 SGHRS, CDR2 YFSETQ. The DNA for the CDR3 is TGCGCCAGCAGCTTGGAGAGTGGGACAGGATTCTACGAGCAGTACTTC. Its protein product is CASSLESGTGFYEQYF.

This rearrangement joins TRBV10-1 to TRBJ2-3; tentatively, D is TRBD1 (6 bases). Trimming took 7 bases from V and 3 from J, leaving 14 bases between them. Germline V CDR1 and CDR2: WNHNN, SYGVQD (reference sequence). The length of the CDR3 is 14 residues. For the CDR3, the DNA is TGCGCCAGCACCCCACAGGGTAAAACAGATACGCAGTATTTT. It encodes CASTPQGKTDTQYF.

The chain recombines TRBV2 with TRBJ2-2, with 9 positions matching TRBD1. This CDR3 is 14 amino acids long. Germline loops: CDR1 SNHLY, CDR2 FYNNEI. V gave up 7 bases and J gave up 3 bases; unmatched junction bases: 3. CDR3 sequence: CASNRQGDTGELFF. DNA of the CDR3: TGTGCCAGCAACCGACAGGGGGACACCGGGGAGCTGTTTTTT.

The chain carries TRBV6-1 and TRBJ1-1; D is ambiguous. V dropped 2 bases and J dropped 0 bases, with 10 bases sitting between them. CDR1 and CDR2 (germline): MNHNS, SASEGT. This CDR3 is built from 15 residues. The CDR3 reads CASSEIRVLNTEAFF. In DNA form, the CDR3 reads TGTGCCAGCAGTGAAATACGGGTACTGAACACTGAAGCTTTCTTT.

CDR3 bases: TGTGCCAGCAGTTACCGGGACAGGGGTACCAATGAGCAGTTCTTC. Residues: CASSYRDRGTNEQFF. This rearrangement joins TRBV6-5 to TRBJ2-1, with 10 bases aligning to TRBD1. The CDR3 consists of 15 residues. Germline V gene sequence: CDR1 MNHEY, CDR2 SVGAGI. V lost 2 bases to trimming and J lost 6 bases; unmatched junction nucleotides: 4.

This clone came up a few times. The V and J genes are TRBV11-3 and TRBJ2-1; the match to TRBD2 covers 8 bases. Per germline, CDR1 SGHNT and CDR2 YENEEA. The CDR3 loop spans 17 amino acids. J was trimmed by 1 base and V by 3 bases; bases with no gene match: 8. DNA for the CDR3: TGTGCCAGCAGCTTCGGAATCACTAGCGGATCCTACAATGAGCAGTTCTTC. Protein sequence: CASSFGITSGSYNEQFF.

The chain joins TRBV6-5 to TRBJ1-5, with 9 nucleotides matching TRBD1. The CDR3 is made up of 14 amino acids. Trimming removed 2 bases from V and 5 bases from J; junction bases left unmatched: 1. Per germline, CDR1 MNHEY and CDR2 SVGAGI. CDR3 in amino acids: CASSYRDRDQPQHF. In DNA form, the CDR3 reads TGTGCCAGCAGTTACCGGGACAGGGATCAGCCCCAGCATTTT.

The gene calls are TRBV5-1 and TRBJ1-5; D might be TRBD1 (5 bases). The CDR3 runs to 16 residues. Looked up from germline, CDR1 is SGHRS and CDR2 is YFSETQ. The ends were cut back, 1 base at V and 5 bases at J, with 16 bases in the middle. The CDR3 spells CASSLWGSTEDQPQHF. As DNA, the CDR3 is TGCGCCAGCAGCTTGTGGGGGAGTACAGAGGATCAGCCCCAGCATTTT.

The V and J genes are TRBV5-6 and TRBJ1-4, with no clear D. In germline, CDR1 is SGHDT, CDR2 YYEEEE. V was cut by 0 bases and J by 11 bases, with 8 bases left in between. The CDR3 contains 12 residues. The CDR3 is CASSLALGKLFF. In nucleotides, the CDR3 is TGTGCCAGCAGCTTGGCCTTGGGGAAACTGTTTTTT. The full variable domain, rest sourced from reference TRBV5-6 and TRBJ1-4, is DAGVTQSPTHLIKTRGQQVTLRCSPKSGHDTVSWYQQALGQGPQFIFQYYEEEERQRGNFPDRFSGHQFPNYSSELNVNALLLGDSALYLCASSLALGKLFFGSGTQLSVL.

The rearrangement links TRBV15 to TRBJ2-3; 12 nucleotides agree with TRBD2. Germline lookup yields CDR1 LNHNV and CDR2 YYDKDF (reference sequence). V trimming: 5 bases; J trimming: 1 base; junction bases outside the gene matches: 4. CDR3 size: 16 residues. CDR3 region: CATSRRLAGGTDTQYF. The CDR3 coding sequence is TGTGCCACCAGCCGCAGACTAGCGGGAGGCACAGATACGCAGTATTTT.

The chain carries TRBV7-6 and TRBJ2-5; TRBD1 is a possible D gene (6 bases). Deletions cut 1 base from V and 1 base from J, with 7 bases between. There are 14 residues in the CDR3. Germline V gene sequence: CDR1 SGHVS, CDR2 FNYEAQ. In DNA form, the CDR3 reads TGTGCCAGCAGCTTAGGGACAGCCCAAGAGACCCAGTACTTC. The encoded protein is CASSLGTAQETQYF.

The chain carries TRBV5-5 and TRBJ2-1, with 10 bases matching TRBD2. V lost 4 bases to trimming and J lost 5 bases; unmatched junction nucleotides: 15. The CDR3 runs to 18 residues. Germline V CDR1 and CDR2: SGHKS, YYEKEE (reference sequence). The CDR3 reads CASSHPPKSGRADNEQFF. CDR3 coding DNA: TGTGCCAGCAGCCACCCACCCAAAAGCGGGAGGGCCGACAATGAGCAGTTCTTC. Variable domain in full (rest from reference TRBV5-5 and TRBJ2-1): DAGVTQSPTHLIKTRGQQVTLRCSPISGHKSVSWYQQVLGQGPQFIFQYYEKEERGRGNFPDRFSARQFPNYSSELNVNALLLGDSALYLCASSHPPKSGRADNEQFFGPGTRLTVL.

In its sample, this clone was seen a few times. The gene calls are TRBV7-3 and TRBJ2-1; 10 bases map to TRBD2. V gave up 5 bases and J gave up 6 bases; unmatched junction bases: 7. Germline V gene sequence: CDR1 SGHTA, CDR2 FQGTGA. The CDR3 contains 15 residues. The CDR3 bases are TGTGCCAGCAGCACCCTAGCGGGAGATTCCAATGAGCAGTTCTTC. Its translation is CASSTLAGDSNEQFF.

This CDR3 reads CASSTLDEQYF. CDR3 nucleotide sequence: TGTGCCAGCAGTACCTTGGACGAGCAGTACTTC. V and J are TRBV3-1 (or the pseudogene TRBV3-2) and TRBJ2-7, with D uncertain. This CDR3 is 11 amino acids long. Germline V CDR1 and CDR2: LGHDT, YNNKEL (reference sequence). Trimming removed 6 bases from V and 5 bases from J, with 8 bases in between.

This chain uses TRBV6-1 with TRBJ2-4; 7 nucleotides agree with TRBD1. Germline V gene data show CDR1 as MNHNS and CDR2 as SASEGT. CDR3 length: 19 residues. The V and J ends lost 1 base and 9 bases, in that order; junction bases with no gene match: 21. In DNA, the CDR3 is TGTGCCAGCAGTGAAGTCCAGCCCATTACAGGGGCTGTTGAGGGCATTCAGTACTTC. It translates to CASSEVQPITGAVEGIQYF.

This clone was counted a few times. CDR3 in DNA: TGTGCCAGCTCACCTCAATCGGGGAATGAAGCTTTCTTT. Its protein product is CASSPQSGNEAFF. The J gene is TRBJ1-1, the V gene TRBV18; D is ambiguous. The CDR3 runs 13 residues. Germline V CDR1 and CDR2: KGHSH, LQKENI. The V end was cut by 3 bases, the J end by 7 bases, with 12 bases between.

The chain couples TRBV5-4 to TRBJ2-1; TRBD2 aligns across 14 bases. Germline CDR1 and CDR2: SGHNT and YYREEE (reference sequence). This CDR3 is built from 15 residues. Trimming removed 4 bases from V and 9 bases from J; junction bases left unmatched: 6. The CDR3, as DNA: TGTGCCAGCAGCCCCGGGACTAGCGGGAGAGGTGAGCAGTTCTTC. Amino acid sequence: CASSPGTSGRGEQFF.